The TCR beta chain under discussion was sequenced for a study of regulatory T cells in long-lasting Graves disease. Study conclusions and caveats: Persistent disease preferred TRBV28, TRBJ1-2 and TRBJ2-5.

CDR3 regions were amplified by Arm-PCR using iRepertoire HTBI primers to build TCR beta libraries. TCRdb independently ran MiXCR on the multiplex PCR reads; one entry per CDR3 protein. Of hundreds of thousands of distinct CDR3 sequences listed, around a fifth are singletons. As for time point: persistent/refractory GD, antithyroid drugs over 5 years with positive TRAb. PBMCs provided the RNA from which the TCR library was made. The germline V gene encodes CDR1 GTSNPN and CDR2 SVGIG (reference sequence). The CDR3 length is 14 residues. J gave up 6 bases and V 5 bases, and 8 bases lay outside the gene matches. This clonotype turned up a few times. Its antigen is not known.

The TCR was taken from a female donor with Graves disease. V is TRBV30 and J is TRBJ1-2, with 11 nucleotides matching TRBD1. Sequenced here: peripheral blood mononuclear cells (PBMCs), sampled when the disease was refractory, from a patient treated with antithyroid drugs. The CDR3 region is CAWGQGARANGYTF. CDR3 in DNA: TGTGCCTGGGGACAGGGGGCTCGGGCGAATGGCTACACCTTC.